The clone carrying this TCR beta chain was seen more than once but under ten times. The source of the sample is a study of regulatory T cells in long-lasting Graves disease. At the level of the study: For under 3 months, newly diagnosed Graves' patients had been taking antithyroid drugs.

Arm-PCR of CDR3 regions and iRepertoire HTBI primers were the basis on which TCR beta libraries were built. MiXCR, run by TCRdb on the multiplex PCR reads, gives a single entry per CDR3 protein. The sample has under 800,000 distinct CDR3 sequences; approximately 15% are singletons. Time point: newly diagnosed GD, antithyroid drugs for less than 3 months. Scientists built the TCR library using RNA that was extracted from PBMCs. Germline V gene sequence: CDR1 SEHNR, CDR2 FQNEAQ (reference sequence). This CDR3 region has 16 residues. V shed 5 bases and J shed 4 bases, with 20 bases lying between them. Another study also made use of these data, one on T cells in Graves' hyperthyroidism and ophthalmopathy.

The specimen was peripheral blood mononuclear cells (PBMCs), collected at new diagnosis, from a patient treated with antithyroid drugs. This TCR was sampled from a woman between 25 and 40 years old with Graves disease. This chain uses TRBV7-9 with TRBJ2-5; tentative D call: TRBD1 (6 bases). CDR3 sequence: CASSPTGTLRGETQYF. The CDR3 region has the DNA TGTGCCAGCAGCCCAACTGGCACACTCAGGGGAGAGACCCAGTACTTC.